One and the same sample provided the 17 T cell receptor beta chains below, sequenced in a study of shared clonotypes between healthy human individuals. CD45RO-negative, CCR7-positively selected cells formed the naive CD8 fraction, excluding terminally differentiated effector memory CD45RA+ cells. Method: immunoSEQ multiplex PCR; TCRdb's copy keeps in-frame clones and lacks some. The repertoire includes about 2.1 million clones, around 93% of them detected once, and roughly 1.8% sits in the top ten. What was sequenced was naive CD8+ T cells from PBMCs. The origin of the receptors is a man between 18 and 35 years old in good health. Some clones in this sample may be carry-over from other donors' samples.

The CDR3 region has the DNA TGCGCCAGCAGCCAATCCCCTGGGGGACAGGGCGAGACCCAGTACTTC. Amino acid sequence: CASSQSPGGQGETQYF. The chain uses TRBV4-3 and TRBJ2-5; 9 bases are shared with TRBD1. CDR1 LGHNA and CDR2 YSLEER come from the germline V gene. Losses at the gene ends were 2 bases for V and 5 bases for J; bases not matched to a gene: 9. CDR3 length: 16 residues.

The gene calls are TRBV28 and TRBJ1-4; 7 nucleotides match TRBD1. After removal of 5 bases from V and 3 bases from J, the junction contained 6 bases not matched to a gene. Looked up from germline, CDR1 is MDHEN and CDR2 is SYDVKM. The CDR3 loop spans 15 amino acids. The CDR3 DNA is TGTGCCAGCAGTACATCCGGGACAGCTAATGAAAAACTGTTTTTT. This translates into CASSTSGTANEKLFF.

Regarding this clone: At the DNA level, this CDR3 is encoded by other sequences in the same sample as well. The V and J genes are TRBV4-3 and TRBJ1-1, with D possibly matching TRBD1 (5 bases). The CDR3 has 14 amino acids. Germline CDR1 and CDR2: LGHNA and YSLEER. Trimming pared 1 base from V and 5 bases from J, leaving 11 bases between. For the CDR3, the DNA is TGCGCCAGCAGCCAAGTAGCTGGGGGGACTGAAGCTTTCTTT. Encoded protein: CASSQVAGGTEAFF.

This chain connects TRBV15 to TRBJ2-7, with a weak D call TRBD2 (6 bases). V was shortened by 5 bases and J by 4 bases, with 12 bases between the two germline ends. Germline V gives CDR1 LNHNV, CDR2 YYDKDF (reference sequence). This CDR3 spans 13 amino acids. CDR3: CATSPPGGYEQYF. CDR3 sequence (DNA): TGTGCCACCAGCCCCCCTGGGGGGTACGAGCAGTACTTC.

This clone was picked up a small number of times. The J gene is TRBJ2-1, the V gene TRBV11-2; 9 positions agree with TRBD2. Germline CDR1 and CDR2: SGHAT and FQNNGV. V gave up 5 bases and J gave up 3 bases; unmatched junction bases: 11. The CDR3 is 17 residues long. The CDR3 DNA reads as TGTGCCAGCAGCACCGTTGATGGCGGGAGGGTCTACAATGAGCAGTTCTTC. It is translated as CASSTVDGGRVYNEQFF.

Concerning this clone: Other DNA sequences of this sample code for an identical CDR3. V gene TRBV9 combines with J gene TRBJ2-1; D is unclear. There are 11 residues in the CDR3. Trimming pared 3 bases from V and 5 bases from J, leaving 3 bases between. Germline assignment: CDR1 SGDLS and CDR2 YYNGEE. The CDR3 here is CASSANNEQFF. As DNA, the CDR3 is TGTGCCAGCAGCGCGAACAATGAGCAGTTCTTC.

On this clone itself: This specimen includes other DNA sequences encoding the same CDR3. J is TRBJ2-3 and V is TRBV19; D remains ambiguous. V lost 9 bases and J lost 1, with 5 bases in between. The CDR3 has 11 amino acids. Germline assignment: CDR1 LNHDA and CDR2 SQIVND (reference sequence). The CDR3 sequence: CASWGTDTQYF. CDR3 nucleotides: TGTGCCAGCTGGGGCACAGATACGCAGTATTTT.

A single count supports this clone. V is TRBV13 and J is TRBJ2-3; 9 nucleotides line up with TRBD2. J was trimmed by 1 base and V by 6 bases; bases with no gene match: 8. CDR1 PRHDT and CDR2 FYEKMQ come from the germline V gene (reference sequence). The CDR3 totals 16 residues. The CDR3 DNA reads as TGTGCCAGCAGTGGGCGGGAGGGCCTGGGCACAGATACGCAGTATTTT. Amino acid sequence: CASSGREGLGTDTQYF.

This clone was seen a few times. Additional DNA sequences in this sample encode the identical CDR3. V usage is TRBV6-5 and J usage is TRBJ1-1; 9 nucleotides match TRBD1. Per the germline V gene, CDR1 is MNHEY and CDR2 is SVGAGI. V was clipped by 5 bases and J by 2 bases; unmatched bases: 3. The CDR3 is 14 residues long. The DNA for the CDR3 is TGTGCCAGCAGTGCGGGACAGGGAAACACTGAAGCTTTCTTT. This sequence encodes CASSAGQGNTEAFF.

The chain is built from TRBV6-1 and TRBJ1-3; 7 nucleotides match TRBD1. CDR1 MNHNS and CDR2 SASEGT come from the germline V gene. The CDR3 contains 15 residues. V trimming: 6 bases; J trimming: 4 bases; junction bases outside the gene matches: 9. CDR3 sequence (DNA): TGTGCCAGCAGGGGCCAGGGGGTACACGGAAACACCATATATTTT. Its protein is CASRGQGVHGNTIYF.

On this clone itself: The junction shows a germline mismatch at one end, possibly a read error. This sequence joins TRBV4-1 and TRBJ2-7; TRBD2 might be the D (7 bases). CDR1 is MGHRA and CDR2 is YSYEKL in the germline V gene. The length of the CDR3 is 16 residues. The CDR3 loop is CASSQVWGGHSSEQYF. The DNA for the CDR3 is TGCGCCAGCAGCCAAGTTTGGGGGGGCCATTCCTCCGAGCAGTACTTC.

The chain employs TRBV14 and TRBJ2-1; a possible D gene is TRBD1 (5 bases). CDR3 length: 14 amino acids. The V gene's germline CDR1 is SGHDN and CDR2 FVKESK. V was cut by 4 bases and J by 8 bases, with 15 bases left in between. The CDR3 DNA follows: TGTGCCAGCAGCCTATGGCAGGGTGGGTATGAGCAGTTCTTC. This encodes CASSLWQGGYEQFF.

The rearrangement uses TRBV27 and TRBJ2-7; 8 bases map to TRBD2. V lost 5 bases and J lost 3; bases outside the gene matches: 9. Germline V gives CDR1 MNHEY, CDR2 SMNVEV (reference sequence). The CDR3 has 15 residues. CDR3 in amino acids: CASSPGAGAFYEQYF. The CDR3 region has the DNA TGTGCCAGCAGTCCGGGAGCGGGAGCGTTCTACGAGCAGTACTTC.

The chain joins TRBV28 to TRBJ2-7, with a possible D match to TRBD2 (6 bases). The CDR3 length is 14 residues. The ends were cut back, 7 bases at V and 2 bases at J, with 15 bases in the middle. Germline V CDR1 and CDR2: MDHEN, SYDVKM. The chain's CDR3 is CASTATGGTYEQYF. CDR3 DNA: TGTGCCAGCACCGCCACCGGGGGAACCTACGAGCAGTACTTC.

Points on this clone: The sample contains more than one DNA sequence encoding this CDR3. The rearrangement uses TRBV19 and TRBJ2-1; no firm D call. Trimming stripped 1 base from V and 3 bases from J, with 4 bases between. Germline CDR1 and CDR2: LNHDA and SQIVND (reference sequence). There are 13 residues in the CDR3. CDR3 in DNA: TGTGCCAGTAGTATAGGGCGCTACAATGAGCAGTTCTTC. Translated, it gives CASSIGRYNEQFF.

V usage is TRBV11-2 and J usage is TRBJ2-1; 9 bases line up with TRBD1. This CDR3 is built from 15 residues. Germline CDR1 SGHAT, CDR2 FQNNGV. With V trimmed by 5 bases and J by 3 bases, 5 bases remained unmatched. The CDR3 coding sequence is TGTGCCAGCAGCATACAGGGGGCTCTCTACAATGAGCAGTTCTTC. Protein: CASSIQGALYNEQFF.

The rearrangement joins TRBV7-3 to TRBJ1-3, with D unresolved. Per the germline V gene, CDR1 is SGHTA and CDR2 is FQGTGA. This CDR3 has 15 amino acids. The V gene lost 2 bases and the J gene lost 4 bases, with 12 bases spanning the gap. This chain's CDR3 is CASSLGAEMGNTIYF. In DNA, the CDR3 is TGTGCCAGCAGCTTAGGCGCAGAAATGGGAAACACCATATATTTT.